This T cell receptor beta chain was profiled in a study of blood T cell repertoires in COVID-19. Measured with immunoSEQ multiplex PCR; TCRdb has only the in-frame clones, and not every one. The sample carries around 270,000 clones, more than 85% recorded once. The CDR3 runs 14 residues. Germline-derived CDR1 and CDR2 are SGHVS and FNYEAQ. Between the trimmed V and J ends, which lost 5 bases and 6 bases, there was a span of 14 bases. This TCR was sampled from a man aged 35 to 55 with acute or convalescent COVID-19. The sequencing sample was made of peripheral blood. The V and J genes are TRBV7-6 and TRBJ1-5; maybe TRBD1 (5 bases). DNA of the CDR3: TGTGCCAGCAGCCTGATGGGAACAGGTCAGCCCCAGCATTTT. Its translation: CASSLMGTGQPQHF. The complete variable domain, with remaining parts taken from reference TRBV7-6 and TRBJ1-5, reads GAGVSQSPRYKVTKRGQDVALRCDPISGHVSLYWYRQALGQGPEFLTYFNYEAQQDKSGLPNDRFSAERPEGSISTLTIQRTEQRDSAMYRCASSLMGTGQPQHFGDGTRLSIL.